This TCR beta chain stems from a study of T cell changes during pregnancy in multiple sclerosis. Using immunoSEQ multiplex PCR, the repertoire was profiled, and TCRdb retains in-frame clones only, with some absent. The sample consists of 100,000 or so clones, 94% of them appearing once. Looked up from germline, CDR1 is LNHDA and CDR2 is SQIVND (reference sequence). The V and J ends lost 8 bases and 5 bases, in that order; junction bases with no gene match: 6. This CDR3 comprises 14 residues. This specimen consisted of peripheral blood, obtained after pregnancy. This chain links TRBV19 with TRBJ1-5; 10 positions agree with TRBD1. The clonotype originates from a female donor in good health, enrolled as a control in a pregnancy study. CDR3 in amino acids: CASGLTGGHQPQHF. In DNA form, the CDR3 reads TGTGCCAGTGGATTGACAGGGGGCCATCAGCCCCAGCATTTT.